This passage covers 8 T cell receptor beta chains from one sample sequenced in a study of T cells in Graves' hyperthyroidism and ophthalmopathy. What was amplified from RNA transcripts were TCR beta CDR3 regions. Initially, a first-round RT-PCR of the TCR CDR3 employed the HTBI primer set. One entry per CDR3 protein results from TCRdb running MiXCR on the multiplex PCR reads. The sample contains roughly 600,000 distinct CDR3 sequences, around 13% of which appear only once. Sequencing used blood. These receptor sequences come from a woman aged 45-59 years with Graves' ophthalmopathy.

The chain employs TRBV5-8 and TRBJ1-5; D is perhaps TRBD1 (5 bases). The V gene lost 2 bases and the J gene lost 1 base, with 13 bases spanning the gap. The CDR3 sequence is 16 residues long. Germline V gene lookup returns CDR1 SGHTS and CDR2 YDEGEE. The CDR3 bases are TGTGCCAGCAGCTTTTGGTCTAGGACAAGCAATCAGCCCCAGCATTTT. This codes for CASSFWSRTSNQPQHF.

This clonotype is a singleton in its sample. Given a much more abundant clone one base away, this may be a read error. The chain recombines TRBV28 with TRBJ2-6; D not certain. The CDR3 has 16 amino acids. The germline gives CDR1 MDHEN, CDR2 SYDVKM. Here the CDR3 reads CASSLLTSSGTNVLTF. The CDR3 nucleotides read TGTGCCAGCAGTTTATTGACGAGCTCTGGGACCAACGTCCTGACTTTC.

This clonotype was detected many times. This rearrangement joins TRBV15 to TRBJ2-3; 9 nucleotides line up with TRBD1. Germline lookup yields CDR1 LNHNV and CDR2 YYDKDF (reference sequence). The CDR3 is 18 residues long. V shed 0 bases, J shed 2 bases, and the junction held 9 bases outside the gene matches. The CDR3 nucleotides read TGTGCCACCAGCAGAGATCTGGAATGGACAGGGGACACAGATACGCAGTATTTT. It yields the protein CATSRDLEWTGDTDTQYF.

A note on this clonotype: This may arise from a read error, as a much more abundant clone is one base away. The chain recombines TRBV29-1 with TRBJ1-1, with D perhaps matching TRBD1 (5 bases). CDR3 length equals 15 residues. Germline V gives CDR1 SQVTM, CDR2 ANQGSEA. V was pared by 6 bases and J by 1 base, with 18 bases between. The chain's CDR3 is CSVGPGTAANTEAFF. CDR3 nucleotide sequence: TGCAGCGTGGGTCCCGGGACCGCGGCGAACACTGAAGCTTTCTTT.

This clonotype was observed a handful of times. This sequence may be a read error, since a much larger clone differs from it by one base. This sequence joins TRBV6-1 and TRBJ1-5; the match to TRBD1 covers 7 bases. This CDR3 has 15 residues. The germline V gene has CDR1 MNHNS and CDR2 SASEGT. CDR3 coding DNA: TGTGCCTGCAGTGACCGTCGACAGGGATATCAGCCCCAGCATTTT. Translating gives CACSDRRQGYQPQHF.

This clonotype was observed at least ten times. J is TRBJ1-5 and V is TRBV30; possible D gene TRBD1, 5 bases. V was trimmed by 2 bases and J by 4 bases, leaving 15 bases between them. Per the germline V gene, CDR1 is GTSNPN and CDR2 is SVGIG (reference sequence). This CDR3 comprises 15 residues. The CDR3 sequence is CAWSTGQNWNQPQHF. The CDR3 DNA reads TGTGCCTGGAGTACCGGACAAAATTGGAATCAGCCCCAGCATTTT. Using reference TRBV30 and TRBJ1-5 for the parts outside the CDR3, the full variable domain is SQTIHQWPATLVQPVGSPLSLECTVEGTSNPNLYWYRQAAGRGLQLLFYSVGIGQISSEVPQNLSASRPQDRQFILSSKKLLLSDSGFYLCAWSTGQNWNQPQHFGDGTRLSIL.

This clonotype was observed a few times. J is TRBJ1-2 and V is TRBV7-2; D ambiguous. Germline CDR1 SGHTA, CDR2 FQGNSA. Trimming removed 2 bases at V and 8 bases at J, with 12 bases between. This CDR3 region has 13 residues. CDR3 DNA sequence: TGTGCCAGCAGCTTAAGATCAAGCGGGGGCTACACCTTC. It yields the protein CASSLRSSGGYTF.

This clonotype was seen more than once but under ten times. This chain connects TRBV18 to TRBJ1-2, with TRBD1 matching 8 bases. The CDR3 runs to 16 residues. The trim removed 1 base at V and 3 bases at J, leaving 7 bases unmatched. Germline CDR1 reads KGHSH; CDR2 reads LQKENI. The CDR3 is CASSPLTGGFDYGYTF. The CDR3 nucleotides read TGTGCCAGCTCACCACTCACAGGGGGTTTTGACTATGGCTACACCTTC.